The entry below gives a single TCR beta chain sequence along with its context. During active infection, Seattle patients enrolled and were then monitored through disease. This sample is part of a study of blood T cell repertoires in COVID-19. About the study: The origin of the acute and convalescent COVID-19 samples was the United States, Italy and Spain. Sources were T cells, B-cell-depleted T cells, or PBMCs; the material itself was cDNA or gDNA.

Losses at the gene ends were 5 bases for V and 6 bases for J; bases not matched to a gene: 7. The germline V gene encodes CDR1 SGHTA and CDR2 FQGNSA. The CDR3 covers 16 residues. Original methodology: Amplification of reference gene primers provided the estimated nucleated cell counts. Produced via immunoSEQ multiplex PCR; TCRdb's table is partial and in-frame only. The DNA was the basis for D and trimming; V, J and clone size are from that table. This table holds more than 300,000 clones, 90% found once. Sequencing used peripheral blood. The chain joins TRBV7-2 to TRBJ1-6, with TRBD1 matching over 10 bases. The source of this sequence is a woman aged 40 to 50 with COVID-19, enrolled during active disease. CDR3 DNA: TGTGCCAGCAGCGACCGGGACAGGGGATTTAATTCACCCCTCCACTTT. Its translation is CASSDRDRGFNSPLHF.